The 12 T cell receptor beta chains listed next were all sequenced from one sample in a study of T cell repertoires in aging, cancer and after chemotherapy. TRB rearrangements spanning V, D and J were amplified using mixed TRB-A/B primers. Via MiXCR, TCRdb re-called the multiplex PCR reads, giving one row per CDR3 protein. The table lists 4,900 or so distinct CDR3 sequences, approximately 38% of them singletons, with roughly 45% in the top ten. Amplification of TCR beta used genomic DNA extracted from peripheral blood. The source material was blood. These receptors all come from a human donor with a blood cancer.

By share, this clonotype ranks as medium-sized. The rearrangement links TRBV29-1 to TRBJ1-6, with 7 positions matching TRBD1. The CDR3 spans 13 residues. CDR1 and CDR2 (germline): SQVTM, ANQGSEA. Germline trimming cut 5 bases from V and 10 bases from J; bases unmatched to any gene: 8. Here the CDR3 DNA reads TGCAGCGTTAAGACAGGGAGAGAATCACCCCTCCACTTT. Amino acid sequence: CSVKTGRESPLHF.

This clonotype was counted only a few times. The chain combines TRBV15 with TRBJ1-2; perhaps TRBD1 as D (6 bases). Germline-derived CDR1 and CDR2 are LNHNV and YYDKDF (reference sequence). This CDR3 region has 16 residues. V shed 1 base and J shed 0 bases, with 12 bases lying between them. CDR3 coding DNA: TGTGCCACCAGCAGAGGCGGACAGACATCTAACTATGGCTACACCTTC. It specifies CATSRGGQTSNYGYTF.

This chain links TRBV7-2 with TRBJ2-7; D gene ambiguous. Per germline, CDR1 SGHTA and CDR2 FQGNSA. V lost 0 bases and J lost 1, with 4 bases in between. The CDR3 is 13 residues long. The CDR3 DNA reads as TGTGCCAGCAGCTTAGCGGTTTCCTACGAGCAGTACTTC. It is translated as CASSLAVSYEQYF.

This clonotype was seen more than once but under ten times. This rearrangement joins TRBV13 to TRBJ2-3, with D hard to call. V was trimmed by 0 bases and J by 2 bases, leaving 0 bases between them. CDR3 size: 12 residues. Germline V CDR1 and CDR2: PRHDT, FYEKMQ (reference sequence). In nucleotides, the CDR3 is TGTGCCAGCAGCTTAGGCACAGATACGCAGTATTTT. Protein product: CASSLGTDTQYF.

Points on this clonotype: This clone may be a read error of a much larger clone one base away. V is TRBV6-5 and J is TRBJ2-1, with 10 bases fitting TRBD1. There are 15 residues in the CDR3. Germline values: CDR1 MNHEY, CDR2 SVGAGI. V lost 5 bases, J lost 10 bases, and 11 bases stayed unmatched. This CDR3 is CASSVMDRGIDEQFF. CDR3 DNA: TGTGCCAGCAGTGTGATGGACAGGGGGATCGACGAGCAGTTCTTC.

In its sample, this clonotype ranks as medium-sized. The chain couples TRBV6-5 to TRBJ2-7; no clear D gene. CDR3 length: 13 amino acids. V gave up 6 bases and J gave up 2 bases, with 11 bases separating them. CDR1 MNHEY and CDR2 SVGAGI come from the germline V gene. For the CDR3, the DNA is TGTGCCAGCAGCTACACCCTTACCTACGAGCAGTACTTC. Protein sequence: CASSYTLTYEQYF.

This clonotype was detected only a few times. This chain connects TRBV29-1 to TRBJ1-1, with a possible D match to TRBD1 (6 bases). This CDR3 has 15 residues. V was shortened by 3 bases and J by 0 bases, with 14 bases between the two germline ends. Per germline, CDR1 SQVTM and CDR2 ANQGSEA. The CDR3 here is CSVEGGAEMNTEAFF. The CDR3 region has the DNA TGCAGCGTTGAGGGGGGGGCAGAAATGAACACTGAAGCTTTCTTT.

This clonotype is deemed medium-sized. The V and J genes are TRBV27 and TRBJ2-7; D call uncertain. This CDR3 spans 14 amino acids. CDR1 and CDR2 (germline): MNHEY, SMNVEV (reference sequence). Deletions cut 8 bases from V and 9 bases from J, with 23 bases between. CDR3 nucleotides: TGTGCCAGCCAATCTTCAGGACCGGCTACGCTGCAGTACGTC. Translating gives CASQSSGPATLQYV.

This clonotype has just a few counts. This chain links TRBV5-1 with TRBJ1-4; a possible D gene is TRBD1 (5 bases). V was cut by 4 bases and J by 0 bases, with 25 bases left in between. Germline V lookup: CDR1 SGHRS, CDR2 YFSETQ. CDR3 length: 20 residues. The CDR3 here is CASSLNTNRGLFATNEKLFF. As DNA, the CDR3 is TGCGCCAGCAGCCTAAACACCAACCGGGGCCTATTTGCAACTAATGAAAAACTGTTTTTT.

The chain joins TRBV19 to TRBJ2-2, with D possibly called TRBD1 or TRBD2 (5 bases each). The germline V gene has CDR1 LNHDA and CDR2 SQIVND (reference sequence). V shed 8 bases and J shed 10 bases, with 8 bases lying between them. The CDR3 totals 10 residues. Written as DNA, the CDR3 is TGTGCCAGTGGGGGTCTGGAGCTGTTTTTT. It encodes CASGGLELFF. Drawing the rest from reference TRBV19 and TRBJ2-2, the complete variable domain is DGGITQSPKYLFRKEGQNVTLSCEQNLNHDAMYWYRQDPGQGLRLIYYSQIVNDFQKGDIAEGYSVSREKKESFPLTVTSAQKNPTAFYLCASGGLELFFGEGSRLTVL.

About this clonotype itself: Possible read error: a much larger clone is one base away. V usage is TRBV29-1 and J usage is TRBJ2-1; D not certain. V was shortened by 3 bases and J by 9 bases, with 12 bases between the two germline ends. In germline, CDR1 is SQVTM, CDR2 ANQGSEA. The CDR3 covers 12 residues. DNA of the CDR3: TGCAGCGTTGATGACGACATTCCTGAGCAGTTCTTC. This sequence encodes CSVDDDIPEQFF.

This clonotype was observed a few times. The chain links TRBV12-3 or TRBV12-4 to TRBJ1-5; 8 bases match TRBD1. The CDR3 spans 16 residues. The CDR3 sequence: CASAPGQDVGNQPQHF. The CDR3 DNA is TGTGCTAGTGCCCCGGGACAGGACGTGGGCAATCAGCCCCAGCATTTT.